The sequence of this TCR beta chain was determined in a study of CD8 T cells in ankylosing spondylitis. Regarding the study as a whole: In ankylosing spondylitis blood, a motif of roughly eight highly homologous TCR beta variants appeared characteristic. Those disease-linked clones were CD8+; they were also relatively rare in peripheral blood. Prior work had noted some motif variants in reactive arthritis blood and synovial fluid.

This clonotype was recorded many times. Its antigen remains unidentified. Trimming took 5 bases from V and 2 from J; bases not matched to a gene: 6. Germline assignment: CDR1 DFQATT and CDR2 SNEGSKA (reference sequence). The CDR3 extends over 13 amino acids. Making the TCR beta libraries involved quantitative 5'-RACE with molecular barcodes. Via MiXCR, TCRdb re-called the 5' RACE reads, giving one row per CDR3 protein. The sample includes roughly 100,000 distinct CDR3 sequences, roughly 8.3% of them seen just once. This receptor was obtained from a male donor with ankylosing spondylitis or in good health (not recorded which). The chain is built from TRBV20-1 and TRBJ2-7; 7 bases are shared with TRBD1. The specimen sequenced was blood, either unsorted or a sorted T cell fraction (not recorded which). CDR3 DNA: TGCAGTGCTTTGACAGGGCCCCCCTACGAGCAGTACTTC. As protein: CSALTGPPYEQYF.